This T cell receptor (beta chain) was captured by sequencing in a study of shared clonotypes between healthy human individuals. Study-level results: Clonotype sharing across several donors was observed for roughly 5% of naive CD4 clonotypes.

An assay was performed, and its level was deep. Profiled with immunoSEQ multiplex PCR; TCRdb holds only in-frame clones, not every one. The table lists around 2.1 million clones, more than 85% of them singletons, with under 2% in the top ten. In the case of this clone: Its matching antigen is unknown.

Germline V gene lookup returns CDR1 ENHRY and CDR2 SYGVKD. The CDR3 runs 14 residues. Trimming removed 3 bases from V and 3 bases from J, with 12 bases in between. CD45RO-negative CD8 cells positively selected for CCR7 made up the naive population, which excluded terminally differentiated effector memory CD45RA+ cells. Donors, healthy HIV-negative adults, lacked recent acute infections or vaccinations. V and J are TRBV10-3 and TRBJ2-7, with D tentatively TRBD1 (5 bases). The origin of this receptor is a man in his late teens or twenties in good health. Some clones in this sample may be carry-over from other donors' samples. Sequenced material: naive CD8+ T cells from PBMCs. CDR3 bases: TGTGCCATCAGTGATGGGCAGGGTAGCTACGAGCAGTACTTC. It translates to CAISDGQGSYEQYF.